This T cell receptor (beta chain) was recorded in a study of T cells after yellow fever vaccination. Study findings and constraints: In FACS-sorted repertoires, abundant clonotypes from the bulk population could appear as contaminants. A large majority of primary-vaccination clones showed up again after the booster (roughly 95% CD4, around 85% CD8). Compared with primary, the secondary response was weaker and peaked at day 5, not 15.

Notes on this clonotype: Its specificity is not known.

TCR cDNA was made by 5'RACE template switching, adding a universal primer site and UMIs. TCRdb re-called the 5' RACE reads with MiXCR, one entry per CDR3 protein. The table lists about 300,000 distinct CDR3 sequences, about 10% of them singletons. The TCR sequence derives from a man aged 18 to 30 who received the YFV17D yellow fever vaccine. The specimen was CD4+ T cells sorted from PBMCs, collected 5 days after the yellow fever booster vaccination.

DNA for the CDR3: TGCGCCAGCAGCCAAGATTGGCAGGCGGCTTTCTTT. The encoded protein is CASSQDWQAAFF. This rearrangement joins TRBV4-1 to TRBJ1-1; no clear D gene. With 0 bases removed from V and 11 bases from J, the gap between germline ends came to 10 bases. Per germline, CDR1 MGHRA and CDR2 YSYEKL. The CDR3 runs 12 residues.